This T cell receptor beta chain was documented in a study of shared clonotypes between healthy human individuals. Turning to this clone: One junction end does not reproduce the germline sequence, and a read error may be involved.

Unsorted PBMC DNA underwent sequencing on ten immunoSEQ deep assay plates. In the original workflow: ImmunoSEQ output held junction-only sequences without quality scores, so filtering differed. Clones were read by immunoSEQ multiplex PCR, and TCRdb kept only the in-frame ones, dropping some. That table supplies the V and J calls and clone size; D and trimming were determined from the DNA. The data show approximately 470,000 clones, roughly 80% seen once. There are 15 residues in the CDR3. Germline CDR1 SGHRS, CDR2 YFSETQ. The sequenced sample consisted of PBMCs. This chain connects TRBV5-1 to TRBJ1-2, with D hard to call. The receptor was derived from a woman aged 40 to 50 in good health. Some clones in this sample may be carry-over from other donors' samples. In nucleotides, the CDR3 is TGCGCCTGCAGCTTGGCGGGGAGGTCGGTATATGGCTACACCTTC. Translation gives CACSLAGRSVYGYTF.